This T cell receptor (beta chain) was identified in a study of a mutant IDH1 vaccine in newly diagnosed glioma. The method was immunoSEQ multiplex PCR; TCRdb's version includes in-frame clones alone and lacks a portion of them. This table holds just under 95,000 clones, roughly 80% found once. This clone was picked up one time. Time point denoted: baseline, week 1 (first vaccination visit). Described treatment: pre-vaccination baseline after standard-of-care therapy. This receptor was obtained from a woman aged 45-59 years with glioma. The sequencing here drew on PBMCs, taken from a glioma patient treated with radiotherapy, temozolomide or both.

CDR3 sequence reads: CASSIDRDRNQPQHF. The CDR3 nucleotides are TGTGCCAGTAGTATAGACCGGGACAGAAATCAGCCCCAGCATTTT. The chain recombines TRBV19 with TRBJ1-5, with 7 bases fitting TRBD1. This CDR3 spans 15 amino acids. Germline loops: CDR1 LNHDA, CDR2 SQIVND (reference sequence). V dropped 0 bases and J dropped 4; count of bases not matched to a gene: 3.